Sequencing of this T cell receptor beta chain was carried out in a study of identical twins. This clonotype has a handful of counts. TCRdb independently ran MiXCR on the 5' RACE reads; one entry per CDR3 protein. The table shows about 480,000 distinct CDR3 sequences, with over 12% occurring only once. This CDR3 has 13 residues. Germline values: CDR1 GTSNPN, CDR2 SVGIG (reference sequence). V was cut by 2 bases and J by 5 bases, with 11 bases left in between. This same sample was also part of a study on yellow fever vaccine responses in identical twins.

The chain links TRBV30 to TRBJ2-3; no definite D call. This sequence originates from a woman aged 18 to 35 in good health. Sequences were obtained from CD4+ T cells sorted from blood. Here the CDR3 reads CAWSITLRDTQYF. The CDR3 nucleotides read TGTGCCTGGAGTATCACACTCCGAGATACGCAGTATTTT.